This T cell receptor (beta chain) is from a study of spatial heterogeneity in lung cancer. Study-wide context: There were consistently more beta-chain sequences detected than alpha-chain sequences. Mean representation of each unique TCR and UMI combination in the raw reads exceeded 9.5 occurrences.

Germline V lookup: CDR1 SGHTA, CDR2 FQGNSA. The CDR3 has 15 amino acids. The V end was cut by 1 base, the J end by 7 bases, with 16 bases between. Single TCR cDNA molecules each had their own unique molecular identifier. TCRdb fed the 5' RACE reads into MiXCR, producing one record per CDR3 protein. Altogether some 2,500 distinct CDR3 sequences are present, around 4.8% being singletons, with the ten largest covering approximately 28%. The time point denotes: sample taken at primary tumor resection. Material for sequencing was whole RNA from tumor, nontumor lung or frozen PBMC, left unsorted. There are many counts of this clonotype. The library was designed around alpha chains, so this beta chain is a stray read whose abundance carries little weight.

This sample comprised normal lung tissue next to the tumor, obtained at surgery. This receptor was obtained from a female donor with early-stage non-small cell lung cancer. V usage is TRBV7-2 and J usage is TRBJ1-1; D ambiguous. CDR3 DNA sequence: TGTGCCAGCAGCTTAGGGTCATTTGGGGTTAGTGAAGCTTTCTTT. Amino acids: CASSLGSFGVSEAFF.